A selection of T cell receptor beta chains follows, all from one sample in a study of blood T cell repertoires in COVID-19. Clones were sequenced by immunoSEQ multiplex PCR, and TCRdb holds only the in-frame ones, with some missing. The table shows roughly 230,000 clones, with around 90% occurring only once. Sequenced material: peripheral blood. The receptors here all came from a woman aged 55-70 years with COVID-19, enrolled during active disease. The CDR3 runs from the conserved cysteine through the conserved F or W. D genes are given only for firm matches. Size is stated for part of the rows, as once, few or many counts, or as a class when the clone is expanded.

size,D,J,V,DNA,CDR3
.,TRBD2,TRBJ2-1,TRBV7-2,TGTGCCAGCAGTCTCACCGGGGGGGGCGGCTACAATGAGCAGTTCTTC,CASSLTGGGGYNEQFF
.,TRBD2,TRBJ2-3,TRBV6-5,TGTGCCAGCAGTCCTAGACTAGCGGGGGGGTATACGCAGTATTTT,CASSPRLAGGYTQYF
.,.,TRBJ2-2,TRBV27,TGTGCCAGCCCACGATTGGGGGGGCCCGACACCGGGGAGCTGTTTTTT,CASPRLGGPDTGELFF
.,TRBD2,TRBJ2-5,TRBV3-1/TRBV3-2,TGTGCCAGCAGCCAAGTGCGGAGCGGGGGGGGCAATCAAGAGACCCAGTACTTC,CASSQVRSGGGNQETQYF
.,.,TRBJ2-7,TRBV29-1,TGCAGCGCTGGGAGGTCCGCCTACGAGCAGTACTTC,CSAGRSAYEQYF
once,.,TRBJ2-7,TRBV27,TGTGCCAGCAGAGACAGGACTCACTCTGGACCTTTCTACGAGCAGTACTTC,CASRDRTHSGPFYEQYF
.,.,TRBJ1-1,TRBV4-1,TGCGCCAGCAGCCAACGGTCTGACACTGAAGCTTTCTTT,CASSQRSDTEAFF
.,TRBD1,TRBJ2-7,TRBV4-3,TGCGCCAGCAGCCAAGATAGGGGGACAGGGGGCCACGAGCAGTACTTC,CASSQDRGTGGHEQYF
.,.,TRBJ2-6,TRBV11-2,TGTGCCAGCAGCGCGATCAGCTCTGGGGCCAGCGTCCTGACTTTC,CASSAISSGASVLTF
.,.,TRBJ1-3,TRBV30,TGTGCCTGGACTCTAGGGGCCACGTCTGGAAACACCATATATTTT,CAWTLGATSGNTIYF
few,TRBD1,TRBJ1-1,TRBV24-1,TGTGCCACCAGTCAGGGGGTGAACACTGAAGCTTTCTTT,CATSQGVNTEAFF
.,TRBD1,TRBJ1-5,TRBV6-1,TGTGCCAGCAGTGGGCAAGGGTACAGGGGGGAAGGGGGAGATCAGCCCCAGCATTTT,CASSGQGYRGEGGDQPQHF
.,.,TRBJ2-7,TRBV4-1,TGCGCCAGCAGCCAAGAAGAACAGGGCTTCTACGAGCAGTACTTC,CASSQEEQGFYEQYF
.,.,TRBJ1-4,TRBV5-1,TGCGCCAGCAGCTCCGACACATCTAATGAAAAACTGTTTTTT,CASSSDTSNEKLFF
.,.,TRBJ2-1,TRBV25-1,TGTGCCAGCAGTGAATTAGGGAGATACAATGAGCAGTTCTTC,CASSELGRYNEQFF
few,TRBD1,TRBJ1-5,TRBV4-2,TGTGCCAGCAGCTTCATCACCGGGACAGGCGAATATAGCAATCAGCCCCAGCATTTT,CASSFITGTGEYSNQPQHF
.,TRBD2,TRBJ2-3,TRBV7-9,TGTGCCAGCAGCCCGGCGACTAGCGGGGAGTCGTTGTTCTCAGATACGCAGTATTTT,CASSPATSGESLFSDTQYF
.,.,TRBJ1-2,TRBV6-2/TRBV6-3,TGTGCCAGCAGTTACGGCAGAACTGGCTACACCTTC,CASSYGRTGYTF
.,.,TRBJ2-7,TRBV30,TGTGCCTGGGGCCGGAGGGGGCTGGCCTACGAGCAGTACTTC,CAWGRRGLAYEQYF
.,TRBD1,TRBJ2-2,TRBV19,TGTGCCAGTAGTCAATCCCCGACAGGGTGGAACACCGGGGAGCTGTTTTTT,CASSQSPTGWNTGELFF
.,.,TRBJ1-5,TRBV5-1,TGCGCCAGCAGCGAACAGGGTAGGGGTGTTCCTAATCAGCCCCAGCATTTT,CASSEQGRGVPNQPQHF
.,.,TRBJ1-2,TRBV5-1,TGCGCCAGCAGCTTGGCAAGGGGGGGCTATGGCTACACCTTC,CASSLARGGYGYTF
.,TRBD1,TRBJ1-2,TRBV6-4,TGTGCCAGCAGTCCCCAACCGGGACAGGGGTTAGTCTATGGCTACACCTTC,CASSPQPGQGLVYGYTF
.,TRBD1,TRBJ2-7,TRBV7-2,TGTGCCAGCACGAGAAGGACAGGGAAGCCCTACGAGCAGTACTTC,CASTRRTGKPYEQYF
once,.,TRBJ1-6,TRBV6-5,TGTGCCAGCACTGCCCCAGGGTGGAATTCACCCCTCCACTTT,CASTAPGWNSPLHF
few,TRBD1,TRBJ1-2,TRBV7-6,TGTGCCAGCAGCACACGGGACAGGGTCCGGAGTAACTATGGCTACACCTTC,CASSTRDRVRSNYGYTF
.,.,TRBJ2-5,TRBV9,TGTGCCAGCAGCGTGAGACCCCAAACGGGAAAAGAGACCCAGTACTTC,CASSVRPQTGKETQYF
.,.,TRBJ1-5,TRBV28,TGTGCCAGCAGTTCCCCCAGCGGAAGCAATCAGCCCCAGCATTTT,CASSSPSGSNQPQHF
.,.,TRBJ1-5,TRBV7-2,TGTGCCAGCAGCTCACCCCCGGGGCCCCAGCATTTT,CASSSPPGPQHF